This TCR beta chain was recovered during a study of T cells after yellow fever vaccination. Study information: Preparing low-cell-number fractions relied on SMART-Seq v4 Ultra Low Input.

This clonotype was picked up one time. Its antigen is not known. Study-wide results and limits: A limited proportion of clonotypes was detected within both the CD4 and CD8 compartments. Booster sampling recovered most clones from primary vaccination (about 97% CD4, 88% CD8).

5'RACE template switching added a universal primer site and UMIs to TCR cDNA. TCRdb ran MiXCR on the 5' RACE reads and lists one entry per CDR3 protein. Of 550,000 to 750,000 distinct CDR3 sequences in the sample, 13% were seen once. The CDR3 loop spans 18 amino acids. J lost 1 base, V lost 1 base, and 10 bases had no gene match. The germline CDR1 and CDR2 sequences are SGHAT and FQDESV (reference sequence). Sequencing used PBMCs, obtained on the day of the yellow fever booster vaccination. The source of this sequence is a man aged 25-45 years who received the YFV17D yellow fever vaccine. V is TRBV11-1 and J is TRBJ2-7; TRBD1 matches at 10 bases. CDR3 bases: TGTGCCAGCAGCTTAGGGACGACCGGGACAGGGGTTTCCTACGAGCAGTACTTC. This codes for CASSLGTTGTGVSYEQYF.